This is a list of T cell receptor beta chains from one sample in a study of T cells in Graves' hyperthyroidism and ophthalmopathy. MiXCR was run by TCRdb on the multiplex PCR reads, yielding one entry per CDR3 protein. The sample holds some 300,000 distinct CDR3 sequences, about an eighth seen once. The material sequenced was blood. The receptors derive from a woman in her twenties or thirties with Graves' hyperthyroidism that later progressed to Graves' ophthalmopathy. Both conserved end residues are part of each CDR3. A D gene is named only where the DNA matches it firmly. Some rows mark clone size as missing; the rest say once, few, many or name a class of expanded clone.

D: .; length: 13; V: TRBV30; J: TRBJ1-1; size: many; CDR3: CAWSVMKNTEAFF; DNA: TGTGCCTGGAGTGTAATGAAGAACACTGAAGCTTTCTTT
D: TRBD1; length: 12; V: TRBV20-1; J: TRBJ1-1; size: many; CDR3: CSAYGTGSSAFF; DNA: TGCAGTGCATATGGGACAGGGAGCTCGGCTTTCTTT
D: TRBD2; length: 18; V: TRBV7-9; J: TRBJ2-7; size: few; CDR3: CASRSSGTTKPSSYEQYF; DNA: TGTGCCAGCAGGTCTTCCGGGACTACAAAACCCTCCTCCTACGAGCAGTACTTC
D: TRBD2; length: 15; V: TRBV4-1; J: TRBJ2-5; size: .; CDR3: CASSHPGGYTETQYF; DNA: TGCGCCAGCAGCCACCCGGGGGGTTATACGGAGACCCAGTACTTC
D: .; length: 13; V: TRBV29-1; J: TRBJ2-1; size: many; CDR3: CSPKEVSHNEQFF; DNA: TGCAGCCCGAAAGAGGTATCCCACAATGAGCAGTTCTTC
D: .; length: 13; V: TRBV18; J: TRBJ1-5; size: many; CDR3: CASSPQENQPQHF; DNA: TGTGCCAGCTCACCACAAGAGAATCAGCCCCAGCATTTT
D: TRBD1; length: 15; V: TRBV6-2/TRBV6-3; J: TRBJ2-7; size: .; CDR3: CASRERDRGSYEQYF; DNA: TGTGCCAGCAGGGAGCGGGACAGGGGCTCCTACGAGCAGTACTTC
D: TRBD2; length: 12; V: TRBV20-1; J: TRBJ2-3; size: many; CDR3: CSSSGRADTQYF; DNA: TGCAGTTCTAGCGGGAGAGCAGATACGCAGTATTTT
D: .; length: 15; V: TRBV7-2; J: TRBJ2-1; size: many; CDR3: CASSLAQGGYNEQFF; DNA: TGTGCCAGCAGCTTAGCCCAGGGGGGCTACAATGAGCAGTTCTTC
D: TRBD1; length: 13; V: TRBV7-9; J: TRBJ1-2; size: many; CDR3: CASSGGQGNGYTF; DNA: TGTGCCAGCAGCGGGGGACAGGGTAATGGCTACACCTTC
D: .; length: 15; V: TRBV6-1; J: TRBJ2-3; size: few; CDR3: CASSAPPGSGYTQYF; DNA: TGTGCCAGCAGTGCCCCGCCGGGATCGGGGTATACGCAGTATTTT
D: .; length: 16; V: TRBV5-5; J: TRBJ2-3; size: many; CDR3: CASSLSPGTGGDTQYF; DNA: TGTGCCAGCAGCTTGAGCCCCGGGACCGGAGGAGATACGCAGTATTTT
D: .; length: 13; V: TRBV30; J: TRBJ1-3; size: many; CDR3: CASTGLVGNTIYF; DNA: TGTGCCTCCACGGGGCTGGTTGGAAACACCATATATTTT
D: TRBD2; length: 15; V: TRBV7-9; J: TRBJ2-5; size: many; CDR3: CASSQRTSGRETQYF; DNA: TGTGCCAGCAGCCAGCGGACTAGCGGGAGAGAGACCCAGTACTTC
D: TRBD1; length: 13; V: TRBV3-1; J: TRBJ2-7; size: many; CDR3: CASSQGGQLEQYF; DNA: TGTGCCAGCAGCCAAGGGGGACAGCTTGAGCAGTACTTC
D: .; length: 14; V: TRBV7-9; J: TRBJ1-1; size: many; CDR3: CASSWQGTNTEAFF; DNA: TGTGCCAGCAGCTGGCAGGGGACCAACACTGAAGCTTTCTTT
D: .; length: 13; V: TRBV6-5; J: TRBJ1-2; size: .; CDR3: CTSSSSIHYGYTF; DNA: TGTACCAGCAGTTCGTCGATCCACTATGGCTACACCTTC
D: .; length: 13; V: TRBV20-1; J: TRBJ2-7; size: once; CDR3: CSAEGGTSYEQYF; DNA: TGCAGTGCAGAGGGTGGTACCTCCTACGAGCAGTACTTC
D: .; length: 14; V: TRBV19; J: TRBJ1-1; size: .; CDR3: CASSTHEAFTEAFF; DNA: TGTGCCAGTAGTACCCACGAGGCTTTCACTGAAGCTTTCTTT
D: TRBD1; length: 14; V: TRBV5-6; J: TRBJ2-7; size: .; CDR3: CASSWDRGTYEQYF; DNA: TGTGCCAGCAGCTGGGACAGGGGCACCTACGAGCAGTACTTC